These T cell receptor beta chains were read from a single sample in a study of shared T cell receptors in the human thymus. Data came from immunoSEQ multiplex PCR; TCRdb stores just in-frame clones and leaves some out. Altogether hundreds of thousands of clones are present, about 95% being singletons, with the ten largest covering about 0.02%. Sequenced input: thymocytes. These receptors all come from a human donor. CDR3s include the opening cysteine and the closing phenylalanine or tryptophan. The order of the fields is CDR3 length, D gene, J gene, clone size, V gene, CDR3 DNA, CDR3 protein. D genes are given only for firm matches. Part of the rows lack a size; the others show once, few, many or a class for expanded clones.

length: 16
D: -
J: TRBJ2-3
size: -
V: TRBV7-2
DNA: TGTGCCAGCACGCTCGGGGGACGGGAGAACCCCGATACGCAGTATTTT
CDR3: CASTLGGRENPDTQYF

length: 16
D: TRBD1
J: TRBJ1-2
size: -
V: TRBV4-2
DNA: TGTGCCAGCAGCCAAGCCAGGGGGCGCGGTAACTATGGCTACACCTTC
CDR3: CASSQARGRGNYGYTF

length: 18
D: TRBD1
J: TRBJ2-3
size: -
V: TRBV27
DNA: TGTGCCAGCAGTTTAAAGGGGGACCGGGACAGGGAGACAGATACGCAGTATTTT
CDR3: CASSLKGDRDRETDTQYF

length: 18
D: TRBD2
J: TRBJ2-1
size: -
V: TRBV27
DNA: TGTGCCAGCAGTTTATCGCGGGAGGGCCCCAGTTCCTACAATGAGCAGTTCTTC
CDR3: CASSLSREGPSSYNEQFF

length: 20
D: TRBD1
J: TRBJ1-4
size: -
V: TRBV27
DNA: TGTGCCAGCAGAAACATAAATATAGGCCAGGACAGGGGGGCTTATGGAAAACTGTTTTTT
CDR3: CASRNINIGQDRGAYGKLFF

length: 17
D: TRBD2
J: TRBJ2-7
size: -
V: TRBV5-6
DNA: TGTGCCAGCAGCTTGCTACGACTAGCGGTTTTGCTCCACGAGCAGTACTTC
CDR3: CASSLLRLAVLLHEQYF

length: 15
D: -
J: TRBJ2-1
size: -
V: TRBV19
DNA: TGTGCCAGTAAGAGTTCGGGGGTCGCCTACAATGAGCAGTTCTTC
CDR3: CASKSSGVAYNEQFF

length: 13
D: -
J: TRBJ2-5
size: -
V: TRBV27
DNA: TGTGCCAGCAGTTTAACGGCAGGGCAGACCCAGTACTTC
CDR3: CASSLTAGQTQYF

length: 16
D: TRBD2
J: TRBJ2-7
size: -
V: TRBV7-6
DNA: TGTGCCAGCAGCGTTTCTAGCGGGAGGGCCCTTCGGGGGCAGTACTTC
CDR3: CASSVSSGRALRGQYF

length: 16
D: TRBD1
J: TRBJ1-1
size: -
V: TRBV27
DNA: TGTGCCAGCAGTTTATCCGGGGACAGGGAGAACACTGAAGCTTTCTTT
CDR3: CASSLSGDRENTEAFF

length: 12
D: -
J: TRBJ2-1
size: once
V: TRBV28
DNA: TGTGCCAGCAAGGAGGGGGCCAATGAGCAGTTCTTC
CDR3: CASKEGANEQFF

length: 14
D: TRBD1
J: TRBJ1-1
size: -
V: TRBV7-3
DNA: TGTGCCAGCAGCCCCCAGGGGGGGAACACTGAAGCTTTCTTT
CDR3: CASSPQGGNTEAFF